These T cell receptor beta chains were read from a single sample in a study of molecular identifiers for immune sequencing clone quantification. TCRdb reprocessed the PCR reads with MiXCR, giving one entry per CDR3 protein. The sample holds around 460,000 distinct CDR3 sequences, under 30% seen once. The specimen sequenced was naive CD8+ T cells from blood, with Jurkat cell RNA spiked in. All receptors come from a human donor in good health. Some libraries in this study had Jurkat cell RNA spiked in. The CDR3 runs from the conserved cysteine through the conserved F or W. Part of the rows lack a size; the others show once, few, many or a class for expanded clones.

clone_size j_call v_call cdr3_aa
many TRBJ2-7 TRBV30 CAWSAGGGSYEQYF
few TRBJ1-6 TRBV4-2 CASSQDLGTANSPLHF
NA TRBJ2-7 TRBV30 CARGTAGNEQYF
NA TRBJ1-5 TRBV12-3/TRBV12-4 CASSFDNQPRHF
few TRBJ1-5 TRBV15 CATSPGTGTYSNQPQHF
NA TRBJ1-2 TRBV11-2 CASSLGDLNPEPYGYTF
few TRBJ1-1 TRBV5-6 CASSYRGVDTEAFF
many TRBJ2-1 TRBV29-1 CSVRVDEQFF
many TRBJ2-2 TRBV29-1 CSATLAGWTGELFF
NA TRBJ2-7 TRBV10-3 CAIGGGSSYEQYF
NA TRBJ1-5 TRBV19 CASSMGAGQGAAGRGNQPQHF
many TRBJ2-7 TRBV7-9 CASSYAGQGEYEQYF
many TRBJ1-1 TRBV29-1 CSVRTGGETEAFF
once TRBJ2-7 TRBV6-6 CASSYSPWYGAEQYF
many TRBJ2-7 TRBV29-1 CSVEDRATVPGEQYF
many TRBJ1-5 TRBV6-6 CASSYQTYGTGDRHF
few TRBJ2-2 TRBV6-2/TRBV6-3 CASWRGQGNTGELFF
few TRBJ2-7 TRBV3-1 CASSNGAYEQYF
NA TRBJ1-5 TRBV21-1 CASIKVVRNQPQHF
few TRBJ2-3 TRBV7-2 CASSYLSGTSTDTQYF
NA TRBJ1-4 TRBV20-1 CSARFLAATNEKLFF
many TRBJ2-3 TRBV7-9 CASSLVKGIDTQYF
NA TRBJ2-7 TRBV28 CASTPPLGTDYTSYEQYF
many TRBJ2-7 TRBV15 CATSRDLGTELEQYF
many TRBJ2-3 TRBV4-3 CASSYEGTDTQYF
NA TRBJ2-4 TRBV28 CASSLWTSKNIQYF
few TRBJ2-5 TRBV7-9 CASSLIQREGLETQYF
NA TRBJ2-4 TRBV13 CASSTRTVEGKNIQYF
NA TRBJ2-1 TRBV7-2 CASSPDRTGVISGSLNEQFF
many TRBJ1-5 TRBV6-2/TRBV6-3 CASSSDSSSNQPQHF
NA TRBJ2-7 TRBV6-2/TRBV6-3 CASVRLDAGGYEQYF
once TRBJ2-1 TRBV7-9 CASSYLTGEGATGEQFF
NA TRBJ2-4 TRBV7-9 CASSSNPTESIQYF
NA TRBJ2-2 TRBV7-6 CASSLPLTGVDTGELFF
NA TRBJ2-7 TRBV12-3/TRBV12-4 CASSPPEGKYGQYF
few TRBJ2-7 TRBV27 CASSSTSGSWYEQYF